These 11 T cell receptor beta chains came from one sample sequenced in a study of cytotoxic CD8 clonotypes in ibrutinib-treated CLL. Sequencing used immunoSEQ multiplex PCR; TCRdb keeps in-frame clones, though not all of them. The sample carries more than 85,000 clones, more than 75% recorded once. This material consisted of PBMCs, taken after 12 months of ibrutinib treatment. All receptors come from a human donor with chronic lymphocytic leukemia.

The chain links TRBV5-1 to TRBJ2-7; 8 nucleotides match TRBD2. V was pared by 0 bases and J by 1 base, with 3 bases of the junction left unmatched. The CDR3 has 15 amino acids. In germline, CDR1 is SGHRS, CDR2 YFSETQ. The CDR3 bases are TGCGCCAGCAGCTTGGAACCGGGGGGGTCCTACGAGCAGTACTTC. This sequence encodes CASSLEPGGSYEQYF.

This clone was counted a few times. The V call is TRBV9, the J call TRBJ1-1, with a weak D call TRBD1 (5 bases). Germline V gene lookup returns CDR1 SGDLS and CDR2 YYNGEE. The CDR3 length is 14 residues. Deletions cut 4 bases from V and 6 bases from J, with 16 bases between. This chain's CDR3 is CASSTYTGRPEAFF. The CDR3 nucleotides are TGTGCCAGCAGCACCTACACAGGCCGCCCTGAAGCTTTCTTT. Full variable domain (outside the CDR3, taken from reference TRBV9 and TRBJ1-1): DSGVTQTPKHLITATGQRVTLRCSPRSGDLSVYWYQQSLDQGLQFLIQYYNGEERAKGNILERFSAQQFPDLHSELNLSSLELGDSALYFCASSTYTGRPEAFFGQGTRLTVV.

This chain uses TRBV28 with TRBJ1-2, with 9 nucleotides matching TRBD1. The trim removed 2 bases at V and 2 bases at J, leaving 3 bases unmatched. The CDR3 is 15 amino acids. The germline gives CDR1 MDHEN, CDR2 SYDVKM. The CDR3 loop is CASSLPDRGNYGYTF. The CDR3 nucleotides are TGTGCCAGCAGTTTACCGGACAGGGGCAACTATGGCTACACCTTC.

As DNA, the CDR3 is TGTGCCAGCAGTTTATCGCTGCGGGGACGACAGTACTTC. This translates into CASSLSLRGRQYF. J is TRBJ2-7 and V is TRBV27, with D perhaps matching TRBD2 (6 bases). The V gene's germline CDR1 is MNHEY and CDR2 SMNVEV (reference sequence). The CDR3 runs to 13 residues. The V gene lost 0 bases and the J gene lost 10 bases, with 13 bases spanning the gap.

This clone was seen more than once but under ten times. The chain couples TRBV6-6 to TRBJ1-2; maybe TRBD1 (5 bases). Trimming removed 6 bases from V and 2 bases from J, with 13 bases in between. There are 14 residues in the CDR3. Per the germline V gene, CDR1 is MNHNY and CDR2 is SVGAGI (reference sequence). The CDR3 coding sequence is TGTGCCAGCAGCCCCTTGGGGGGAAACTATGGCTACACCTTC. Its protein is CASSPLGGNYGYTF.

This clone is deemed large. The genes are TRBV6-5 and TRBJ1-5; a possible D gene is TRBD1 (6 bases). The CDR3 is 13 amino acids. V was trimmed by 2 bases and J by 4 bases, leaving 6 bases between them. The germline gives CDR1 MNHEY, CDR2 SVGAGI. The CDR3 here is CASSYGQNQPQHF. The CDR3 DNA reads TGTGCCAGCAGTTACGGACAGAATCAGCCCCAGCATTTT.

The chain recombines TRBV7-8 with TRBJ2-3, with D hard to call. V was clipped by 7 bases and J by 2 bases, with 22 bases between them. The CDR3 extends over 17 amino acids. Germline assignment: CDR1 SGHVS and CDR2 FQNEAQ. Here the CDR3 reads CASIPPLRYRATDTQYF. DNA for the CDR3: TGTGCCAGCATCCCCCCTCTGCGGTATCGGGCCACAGATACGCAGTATTTT.

Only a few counts were recorded for this clone. J is TRBJ2-3 and V is TRBV18, with 7 bases identical to TRBD2. Germline CDR1 is KGHSH and CDR2 is LQKENI. This CDR3 is 14 amino acids long. Trimming took 7 bases from V and 2 from J; bases not matched to a gene: 6. The CDR3 spells CASYRGETTDTQYF. The DNA for the CDR3 is TGTGCCAGCTACCGGGGGGAAACCACAGATACGCAGTATTTT.

The chain uses TRBV29-1 and TRBJ2-7; D is perhaps TRBD1 (6 bases). V was cut by 4 bases and J by 4 bases, with 17 bases left in between. The CDR3 spans 14 residues. Germline V gene lookup returns CDR1 SQVTM and CDR2 ANQGSEA. The CDR3, as DNA: TGCAGCGTTGGTGTGAGTGGCAGGGGTTACGAGCAGTACTTC. It codes for CSVGVSGRGYEQYF.

The rearrangement uses TRBV30 and TRBJ2-6, with TRBD1 as a possible D gene (6 bases). The CDR3 is 18 residues long. The V end was cut by 7 bases, the J end by 0 bases, with 22 bases between. CDR1 GTSNPN and CDR2 SVGIG come from the germline V gene (reference sequence). Here the CDR3 reads CASLSGTMALSGANVLTF. The DNA for the CDR3 is TGTGCCTCGCTCTCCGGGACAATGGCTCTCTCTGGGGCCAACGTCCTGACTTTC.

The CDR3 DNA is TGTGCCATCAGTGAGGGGGGGACTGAAGCTTTCTTT. Translated, it gives CAISEGGTEAFF. The chain links TRBV10-3 to TRBJ1-1; D is possibly TRBD1 (5 bases). This CDR3 is 12 amino acids long. V was cut by 2 bases and J by 5 bases, with 6 bases left in between. The V gene's germline CDR1 is ENHRY and CDR2 SYGVKD.